This TCR beta chain was found in a study of cytomegalovirus exposure and HLA in healthy donors. Overall study findings and caveats: Within the approximately 130 validation repertoires, first-cohort TCR clusters tended to co-occur, according to a later analysis. A list of approximately 160 TCR beta chains associated with cytomegalovirus was given. In vitro work confirmed that three CMV-associated chains recognize CMV antigens.

Regarding this clone: The antigen is undetermined.

Sequencing used immunoSEQ multiplex PCR; TCRdb keeps in-frame clones, though not all of them. The profile shows 150,000 to 200,000 clones, approximately 89% of them singletons. The V gene's germline CDR1 is LNHDA and CDR2 SQIVND (reference sequence). The CDR3 is made up of 15 amino acids. V was clipped by 5 bases and J by 5 bases; unmatched bases: 11. The V and J genes are TRBV19 and TRBJ2-5, with 7 bases that match TRBD2. This receptor was obtained from a man between 25 and 39 years old in good health and CMV-seropositive. Sequencing used PBMCs. CDR3 in amino acids: CASSPLGGTSETQYF. The CDR3 nucleotides read TGTGCCAGTAGTCCCCTCGGGGGGACCTCGGAGACCCAGTACTTC.